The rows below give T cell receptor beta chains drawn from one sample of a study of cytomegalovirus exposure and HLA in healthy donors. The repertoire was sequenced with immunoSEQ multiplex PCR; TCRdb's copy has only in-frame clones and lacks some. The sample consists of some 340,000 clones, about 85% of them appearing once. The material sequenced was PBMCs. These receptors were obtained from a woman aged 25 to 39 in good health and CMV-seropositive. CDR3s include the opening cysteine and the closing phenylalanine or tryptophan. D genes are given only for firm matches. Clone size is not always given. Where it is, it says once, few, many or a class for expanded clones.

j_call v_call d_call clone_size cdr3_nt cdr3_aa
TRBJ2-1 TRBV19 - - TGTGCCAGTAGTCCCCCGGGGAGCCTGCAGTTCTTC CASSPPGSLQFF
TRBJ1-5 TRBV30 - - TGTGCCTGGAGTGTATTTCGGGGCCAGCCTAATCAGCCCCAGCATTTT CAWSVFRGQPNQPQHF
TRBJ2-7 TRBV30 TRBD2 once TGTGCCTGGAGTGTACCGGGGAGGGTGGGCGAGCAGTACTTC CAWSVPGRVGEQYF
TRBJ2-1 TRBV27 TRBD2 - TGTGCCAGCAGCCTTAGCGGGGGGGCCTCCAATGAGCAGTTCTTC CASSLSGGASNEQFF
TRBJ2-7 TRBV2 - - TGTGCCAGCAGTGAAGACAGGGTAGCCTACGAGCAGTACTTC CASSEDRVAYEQYF
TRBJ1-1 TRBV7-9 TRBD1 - TGTGCCAGCAGCGGACAGGGGGAAGTAGCTTTCTTT CASSGQGEVAFF
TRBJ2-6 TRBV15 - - TGTGCCACCAGCAGAGAAAGATTTCCTGGGGCCAACGTCCTGACTTTC CATSRERFPGANVLTF
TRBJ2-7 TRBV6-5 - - TGTGCCAGCAGCCAAAGACAGGCAGTAGTCTACGAGCAGTACTTC CASSQRQAVVYEQYF
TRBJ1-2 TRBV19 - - TGTGCCAGTAGTATAGGGCGGACTAACTATGGCTACACCTTC CASSIGRTNYGYTF
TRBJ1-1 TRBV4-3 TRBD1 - TGCGCCAGCAGCCCACGGACAGGGTGGACTGAAGCTTTCTTT CASSPRTGWTEAFF
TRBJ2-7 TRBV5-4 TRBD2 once TGTGCCAGCAGCCCGGGACTAGCTCCAAGCTCCTACGAGCAGTACTTC CASSPGLAPSSYEQYF
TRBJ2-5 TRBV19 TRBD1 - TGTGCCAGCCGGGACAGGGGGCTGGAGACCCAGTACTTC CASRDRGLETQYF
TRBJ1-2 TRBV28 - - TGTGCCAGCAGGAAACAGGGCGGTGCCTATGGCTACACCTTC CASRKQGGAYGYTF
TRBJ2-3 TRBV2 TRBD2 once TGTGCCAGCAGGGGTCTAGCGGTCACAGATACGCAGTATTTT CASRGLAVTDTQYF
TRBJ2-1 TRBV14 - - TGTGCCAGCAGCCAAGCGAGCTCCTACAATGAGCAGTTCTTC CASSQASSYNEQFF
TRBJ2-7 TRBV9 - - TGTGCCAGCAGCTCCGGGACGGCACTCTACGAGCAGTACTTC CASSSGTALYEQYF
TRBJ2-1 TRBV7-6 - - TGTGCCAGCAGCTTAAGGACGGCCAATGAGCAGTTCTTC CASSLRTANEQFF
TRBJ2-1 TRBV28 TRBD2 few TGTGCCAGCAGGAATTTAGCGGGAGATCGGAACAATGAGCAGTTCTTC CASRNLAGDRNNEQFF
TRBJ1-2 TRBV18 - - TGTGCCAGCTCACCACCTGGCAGGGATGGCTACACCTTC CASSPPGRDGYTF
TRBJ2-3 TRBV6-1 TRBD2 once TGTGCCAGCAGTGGGACTAGCGGGGGATTCACAGATACGCAGTATTTT CASSGTSGGFTDTQYF
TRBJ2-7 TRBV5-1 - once TGCGCCAGCAGCTTGGCCTATCTGGGAGAAGACGAGCAGTACTTC CASSLAYLGEDEQYF
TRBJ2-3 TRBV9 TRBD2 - TGTGCCAGTAAAGCGGGGGGGCAAACAGATACGCAGTATTTT CASKAGGQTDTQYF
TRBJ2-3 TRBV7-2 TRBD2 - TGTGCCAGCACCAGGACTAGCGGGGGCACAGATACGCAGTATTTT CASTRTSGGTDTQYF
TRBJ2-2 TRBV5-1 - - TGCGCCAGCAGCTCCCAGGGGAGGGCCGGGGAGCTGTTTTTT CASSSQGRAGELFF
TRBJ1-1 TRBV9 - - TGTGCCAGCAGCGCCCGAGAGGGGCGGACTGAAGCTTTCTTT CASSAREGRTEAFF
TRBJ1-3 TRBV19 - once TGTGCCAGTAGCCAGGCTTACTCTGGAAACACCATATATTTT CASSQAYSGNTIYF
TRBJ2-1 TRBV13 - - TGTGCCAGCAGCTTAGCATCTTATCGAAACAATGAGCAGTTCTTC CASSLASYRNNEQFF
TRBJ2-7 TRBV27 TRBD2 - TGTGCCAGCAGTTTAGCGGGAGGGACCTACGAGCAGTACTTC CASSLAGGTYEQYF
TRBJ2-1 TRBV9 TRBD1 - TGTGCCAGCAGCGCAGGCACCGGGACAGGGGATGAGCAGTTCTTC CASSAGTGTGDEQFF
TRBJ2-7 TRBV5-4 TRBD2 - TGTGCCAGCAGCCCCGATGGGACTAGCGCCAACTACGAGCAGTACTTC CASSPDGTSANYEQYF
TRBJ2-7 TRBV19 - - TGTGCCAGTAGTAAGATGTTCGCCTACGAGCAGTACTTC CASSKMFAYEQYF
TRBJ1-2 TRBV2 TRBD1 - TGTGCCAGCAACCCGACAGGGGGGATAATCTATGGCTACACCTTC CASNPTGGIIYGYTF
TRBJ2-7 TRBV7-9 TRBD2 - TGTGCCAGCCGGACTAGTTGGGGGGAGCAGTACTTC CASRTSWGEQYF
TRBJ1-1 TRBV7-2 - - TGTGCCAGCAGCACGGACAACATGAACACTGAAGCTTTCTTT CASSTDNMNTEAFF
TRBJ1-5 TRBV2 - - TGTGCCAGCAGTTTTTATCAGGTGGACAATCAGCCCCAGCATTTT CASSFYQVDNQPQHF
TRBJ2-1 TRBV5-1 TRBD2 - TGCGCCAGCAGCCAGGGACTAGCGTTGAATGAGCAGTTCTTC CASSQGLALNEQFF
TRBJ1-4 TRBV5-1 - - TGCGCCAGCAGGATCGCCGGTCAGGATGAAAAACTGTTTTTT CASRIAGQDEKLFF
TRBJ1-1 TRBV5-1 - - TGCGCCAGCAGCTTGGACGCGAACACTGAAGCTTTCTTT CASSLDANTEAFF